The 16 T cell receptor beta chains in this list originate from one sample, sequenced in a study of T cell responses to AZD1222 COVID-19 vaccine. Sequencing used immunoSEQ multiplex PCR; TCRdb keeps in-frame clones, though not all of them. Altogether about 130,000 clones are present, 70% to 90% being singletons, with the ten largest covering 20% to 25%. Here the sequenced sample was peripheral blood, taken on day 0 of AZD1222 vaccination. These receptors came from an adult in good health.

This chain links TRBV6-5 with TRBJ2-2; a weak D match, TRBD1 (6 bases). Germline lookup yields CDR1 MNHEY and CDR2 SVGAGI. The CDR3 has 13 amino acids. Trimming left V 4 bases short and J 6 bases short, with 9 bases between. This CDR3 is CASSFTGPGELFF. In DNA, the CDR3 is TGTGCCAGCAGTTTCACAGGGCCCGGGGAGCTGTTTTTT.

The chain combines TRBV28 with TRBJ2-7; 7 nucleotides line up with TRBD1. V was pared by 4 bases and J by 2 bases, with 17 bases of the junction left unmatched. This CDR3 is built from 18 residues. In germline, CDR1 is MDHEN, CDR2 SYDVKM. The CDR3 DNA reads as TGTGCCAGCAGTTATGTGGGACAGAAACTACGTAGTGCCTACGAGCAGTACTTC. Translation gives CASSYVGQKLRSAYEQYF.

V is TRBV6-2 or TRBV6-3 and J is TRBJ1-2; D remains ambiguous. Looked up from germline, CDR1 is MNHEY and CDR2 is SVGEGT. V lost 5 bases and J 4 bases, leaving 5 bases between the germline ends. CDR3 length equals 11 residues. The DNA of the CDR3 is TGTGCCAGCAGTAACACCTATGGCTACACCTTC. This encodes CASSNTYGYTF.

The rearrangement links TRBV3-1 (or the pseudogene TRBV3-2) to TRBJ1-4; 8 bases match TRBD1. The CDR3 contains 16 residues. After removal of 4 bases from V and 15 bases from J, the junction contained 19 bases not matched to a gene. The germline gives CDR1 LGHDT, CDR2 YNNKEL (reference sequence). Here the CDR3 reads CASSLSLGQGPGVMFF. DNA of the CDR3: TGTGCCAGCAGCCTTTCTCTCGGACAGGGCCCCGGAGTGATGTTTTTT.

This sequence joins TRBV2 and TRBJ1-4, with a weak D call TRBD1 (5 bases). CDR1 and CDR2 (germline): SNHLY, FYNNEI. The CDR3 is 12 residues long. The germline V and J ends were trimmed by 6 bases and 8 bases, with 10 bases remaining between them. CDR3 residues: CASSGRGEKLFF. In DNA form, the CDR3 reads TGTGCCAGCAGCGGAAGGGGAGAAAAACTGTTTTTT.

Only one count was recorded for this clone. The genes are TRBV6-2 or TRBV6-3 and TRBJ1-1; TRBD1 might be the D (5 bases). The CDR3 covers 15 residues. Germline V gene data show CDR1 as MNHEY and CDR2 as SVGEGT. V gave up 1 base and J gave up 6 bases, with 15 bases separating them. The CDR3 DNA reads TGTGCCAGCAGTTACTTCCGAGCAGGGCTTCCTGAAGCTTTCTTT. Translated, it gives CASSYFRAGLPEAFF.

This chain uses TRBV4-1 with TRBJ2-2; D gene uncertain. V lost 0 bases and J 6 bases, leaving 11 bases between the germline ends. There are 15 residues in the CDR3. Germline CDR1 reads MGHRA; CDR2 reads YSYEKL. In nucleotides, the CDR3 is TGCGCCAGCAGCCAAGAAGGCTATGGCTCCGGGGAGCTGTTTTTT. Its translation: CASSQEGYGSGELFF.

The chain carries TRBV11-2 and TRBJ1-4; 7 bases match TRBD1. This CDR3 spans 15 amino acids. V gave up 4 bases and J gave up 7 bases; unmatched junction bases: 9. Germline V CDR1 and CDR2: SGHAT, FQNNGV. CDR3 coding DNA: TGTGCCAGCAGCTCGTTGGAAGGGGGCTTTGAAAAACTGTTTTTT. Residues: CASSSLEGGFEKLFF.

This chain joins TRBV7-2 and TRBJ2-7; D gene ambiguous. The V and J ends lost 5 bases and 3 bases respectively, with 17 bases between them. This CDR3 has 15 residues. CDR1 is SGHTA, CDR2 FQGNSA, per germline. The CDR3 reads CASSGGVVAIYEQYF. As DNA, the CDR3 is TGTGCCAGCAGCGGCGGTGTCGTGGCCATCTACGAGCAGTACTTC. Drawing the rest from reference TRBV7-2 and TRBJ2-7, the complete variable domain is GAGVSQSPSNKVTEKGKDVELRCDPISGHTALYWYRQSLGQGLEFLIYFQGNSAPDKSGLPSDRFSAERTGGSVSTLTIQRTQQEDSAVYLCASSGGVVAIYEQYFGPGTRLTVT.

CDR3 protein: CASSVGQAGTGELFF. CDR3 DNA: TGTGCCAGCAGTGTGGGACAGGCGGGCACCGGGGAGCTGTTTTTT. The chain combines TRBV2 with TRBJ2-2; 8 bases align to TRBD1. Germline V gives CDR1 SNHLY, CDR2 FYNNEI. CDR3 length: 15 residues. V lost 4 bases, J lost 4 bases, and 5 bases stayed unmatched.

J is TRBJ1-2 and V is TRBV29-1, with D possibly matching TRBD1 (5 bases). The germline CDR1 and CDR2 sequences are SQVTM and ANQGSEA. The V end lost 3 bases, the J end lost 7 bases, and 12 bases lay between the germline ends. This CDR3 has 12 amino acids. The CDR3 protein is CSVDQGGGGYTF. The CDR3 DNA is TGCAGCGTTGATCAGGGTGGAGGTGGCTACACCTTC.

The rearrangement links TRBV11-3 to TRBJ2-2; D remains ambiguous. The CDR3 runs to 16 residues. V gave up 4 bases and J gave up 3 bases, with 15 bases separating them. Germline CDR1 and CDR2: SGHNT and YENEEA. The CDR3 sequence: CASSYGWATHTGELFF. In DNA, the CDR3 is TGTGCCAGCAGCTACGGGTGGGCTACCCACACCGGGGAGCTGTTTTTT.

The V gene is TRBV9, the J gene TRBJ1-4; 7 positions agree with TRBD1. The CDR3 has 17 amino acids. Germline loops: CDR1 SGDLS, CDR2 YYNGEE. Losses at the gene ends were 3 bases for V and 7 bases for J; bases not matched to a gene: 15. Written as DNA, the CDR3 is TGTGCCAGCAGCGAGGGGGCCCCGGGGAGAGGGGGTGAAAAACTGTTTTTT. This translates into CASSEGAPGRGGEKLFF.

The rearrangement links TRBV7-9 to TRBJ2-3; D is possibly TRBD2 (5 bases). The CDR3 runs 14 residues. Germline-derived CDR1 and CDR2 are SEHNR and FQNEAQ (reference sequence). Trimming cost V 3 bases and J 0 bases, with 7 bases left between them. CDR3 sequence reads: CASSFSASTDTQYF. CDR3 in DNA: TGTGCCAGCAGCTTTAGCGCGAGCACAGATACGCAGTATTTT.

The rearrangement uses TRBV5-1 and TRBJ1-6, with D uncertain. The CDR3 has 17 amino acids. Germline V CDR1 and CDR2: SGHRS, YFSETQ. V lost 0 bases to trimming and J lost 10 bases, with 20 bases between them. The CDR3 loop reads CASSLASSGPPGSPLHF. The CDR3 coding sequence is TGCGCCAGCAGCTTGGCCTCATCTGGGCCGCCGGGCTCACCCCTCCACTTT.

The chain recombines TRBV29-1 with TRBJ2-7; possibly TRBD1 or TRBD2 for D (5 bases each). In germline, CDR1 is SQVTM, CDR2 ANQGSEA. V lost 1 base and J 1 base, leaving 11 bases between the germline ends. CDR3 length: 14 residues. CDR3 nucleotides: TGCAGCGTTGAAGGTCTGGGGGTTTCCTACGAGCAGTACTTC. Translated: CSVEGLGVSYEQYF.